The sequence of this T cell receptor beta chain was determined in a study of T-cell reconstitution after alpha-beta-depleted transplantation in children. V was shortened by 1 base and J by 4 bases, with 13 bases between the two germline ends. Germline V gene sequence: CDR1 LNHDA, CDR2 SQIVND (reference sequence). This CDR3 is 16 amino acids long. The authors prepared the TCRbeta library with unique molecular identifiers. TCRdb itself ran the PCR reads through MiXCR, one entry per CDR3 protein. This sample carries approximately 45,000 distinct CDR3 sequences, about 50% of them seen once, and the ten largest clones take approximately 38%.

The origin of this receptor is a boy under two years old with SCID, due to receive a stem cell transplant. The chain combines TRBV19 with TRBJ2-2; tentative D call: TRBD1 (5 bases). Specimen: peripheral blood, collected before TCRalphabeta/CD19-depleted stem cell transplant. The CDR3 region is CASSIGPGLGTGELFF. CDR3 DNA: TGTGCCAGTAGTATAGGTCCAGGGTTGGGCACCGGGGAGCTGTTTTTT.